This T cell receptor (beta chain) is drawn from a study of T cell repertoires in cytomegalovirus infection. Study-level information: Both a matching HLA type and CMV infection were indicated by public TCR beta signatures. Findings and limits, study-wide: Dominating the ex vivo response were HLA-C-restricted CMV-specific TCR beta clonotypes.

This clonotype was counted only a few times. Its antigen is unidentified. TCRdb reprocessed the reads with MiXCR, giving one entry per CDR3 protein. The sample includes around 740,000 distinct CDR3 sequences, roughly a third of them seen just once. The sequenced sample was PBMCs. This TCR was recovered from a human donor in good health (CMV status not recorded). Some clones in this sample may be carry-over from other donors' samples.

The CDR3: CASRKGQGANTGELFF. The CDR3 coding sequence is TGTGCCAGCAGGAAGGGACAGGGGGCGAACACCGGGGAGCTGTTTTTT. The chain couples TRBV11-2 to TRBJ2-2, with TRBD1 identical over 11 bases. The CDR3 sequence is 16 residues long. Germline lookup yields CDR1 SGHAT and CDR2 FQNNGV. The V gene end was trimmed by 6 bases and the J gene end by 0 bases; junction bases not matched to a gene: 3.